One sample yielded the 19 T cell receptor beta chains listed below, sequenced in a study of blood T cells in healthy people across ages. A second roughly 7 to 12 cycle PCR used barcoded and J-beta primers. MiXCR, applied by TCRdb to the 5' RACE reads, yields one record per CDR3 protein. The repertoire holds 550,000 to 700,000 distinct CDR3 sequences, with about 26% as singletons. Sequences were obtained from blood. Every receptor here comes from a woman between 65 and 79 years old in good health.

The chain uses TRBV5-5 and TRBJ2-3; 8 nucleotides match TRBD2. Germline trimming cut 1 base from V and 1 base from J; bases unmatched to any gene: 8. CDR3 length equals 17 residues. Per germline, CDR1 SGHKS and CDR2 YYEKEE (reference sequence). CDR3 sequence (DNA): TGTGCCAGCAGCTTGACGCAACTAGCGGACGGCACAGATACGCAGTATTTT. As protein: CASSLTQLADGTDTQYF.

The sample holds a few counts of this clonotype. The conserved final phenylalanine or tryptophan is absent from the CDR3, which likely points to a read error. The chain has TRBV7-2 and TRBJ2-5, with 7 bases lining up with TRBD1. The junction had 7 bases not matched to a gene; V was cut back by 4 bases and J by 2 bases. The germline V gene has CDR1 SGHTA and CDR2 FQGNSA. There are 15 residues in the CDR3. In DNA form, the CDR3 reads TGTGCCAGCAGCTCCAGGACAGGATCTCAAGAGACCCAGTACCTC. It yields the protein CASSSRTGSQETQYL.

The chain recombines TRBV3-1 with TRBJ2-1, with 9 bases lining up with TRBD1. Unmatched junction bases numbered 6, after V lost 3 bases and J lost 3 bases. The CDR3 sequence is 16 residues long. Germline assignment: CDR1 LGHDT and CDR2 YNNKEL (reference sequence). The CDR3 loop reads CASSHYDRGNYNEQFF. DNA of the CDR3: TGTGCCAGCAGCCATTACGACAGGGGGAACTACAATGAGCAGTTCTTC.

The rearrangement joins TRBV13 to TRBJ1-2; a possible D gene is TRBD1 (5 bases). CDR3 length: 14 amino acids. V gave up 10 bases and J gave up 7 bases, with 22 bases separating them. Germline loops: CDR1 PRHDT, CDR2 FYEKMQ (reference sequence). In DNA form, the CDR3 reads TGTGCCACAATTCGCGGGGAGCAGGGAAGTGGCTACACCTTC. Translation: CATIRGEQGSGYTF.

The CDR3 spells CASSLDGVGAFF. Here the CDR3 DNA reads TGTGCCAGCAGCTTAGATGGGGTGGGAGCTTTCTTT. This chain links TRBV7-2 with TRBJ1-1; no reliable D call. CDR3 length equals 12 residues. In germline, CDR1 is SGHTA, CDR2 FQGNSA. V lost 1 base and J lost 10, with 10 bases in between.

V gene TRBV12-5 combines with J gene TRBJ1-5; D unresolved. The CDR3 has 14 amino acids. V lost 6 bases and J 5 bases, leaving 14 bases between the germline ends. Germline assignment: CDR1 LGHNT and CDR2 FRNRAP. The CDR3 sequence is CASGNQLIHQPQHF. DNA of the CDR3: TGTGCTAGTGGAAACCAACTGATACATCAGCCCCAGCATTTT.

The V and J genes are TRBV20-1 and TRBJ2-1, with D perhaps given as TRBD1 or TRBD2 (6 bases each). The CDR3 length is 11 residues. Germline CDR1 is DFQATT and CDR2 is SNEGSKA (reference sequence). The DNA of the CDR3 is TGCAGCCCCGGGGGCCACAATGAGCAGTTCTTC. The encoded protein is CSPGGHNEQFF.

This clonotype has a single count. The CDR3 protein is CASSFREENIQYF. The CDR3 DNA is TGTGCCAGCAGCTTTAGAGAGGAAAACATTCAGTACTTC. The genes are TRBV7-2 and TRBJ2-4; D remains unclear. The V and J ends lost 3 bases and 5 bases respectively, with 8 bases between them. CDR1 and CDR2 from the germline V gene are SGHTA and FQGNSA. CDR3 length: 13 residues.

This rearrangement joins TRBV18 to TRBJ2-7; D is possibly TRBD1 or TRBD2 (5 bases each). The ends were cut back, 4 bases at V and 2 bases at J, with 15 bases in the middle. The CDR3 extends over 15 amino acids. Per the germline V gene, CDR1 is KGHSH and CDR2 is LQKENI. This chain's CDR3 is CASSLTRDAPYEQYF. CDR3 nucleotide sequence: TGTGCCAGCTCACTTACCCGGGACGCCCCCTACGAGCAGTACTTC. The full variable domain, in which reference TRBV18 and TRBJ2-7 provide the parts outside the CDR3, is NAGVMQNPRHLVRRRGQEARLRCSPMKGHSHVYWYRQLPEEGLKFMVYLQKENIIDESGMPKERFSAEFPKEGPSILRIQQVVRGDSAAYFCASSLTRDAPYEQYFGPGTRLTVT.

The gene calls are TRBV9 and TRBJ1-2; 7 positions match TRBD1. Unmatched junction bases numbered 4, after V lost 7 bases and J lost 4 bases. The CDR3 has 12 amino acids. Germline CDR1 and CDR2: SGDLS and YYNGEE. The CDR3 loop reads CASGRGRYGYTF. CDR3 DNA: TGTGCCAGCGGTAGGGGGCGCTATGGCTACACCTTC.

A few counts support this clonotype. The rearrangement links TRBV18 to TRBJ2-5; D ambiguous. Germline-derived CDR1 and CDR2 are KGHSH and LQKENI. Trimming pared 7 bases from V and 4 bases from J, leaving 16 bases between. The CDR3 is 14 amino acids. The CDR3 coding sequence is TGTGCCAGCTTGGAACAGCGTTCAGGAGAGACCCAGTACTTC. Amino acid sequence: CASLEQRSGETQYF.

The gene calls are TRBV5-1 and TRBJ2-2; 8 positions agree with TRBD1. CDR1 SGHRS and CDR2 YFSETQ come from the germline V gene. V shed 3 bases, J shed 6 bases, and the junction held 4 bases outside the gene matches. This CDR3 region has 14 residues. CDR3 protein: CASSSGTGAGELFF. The CDR3 DNA follows: TGCGCCAGCAGCTCAGGGACAGGAGCCGGGGAGCTGTTTTTT.

This clonotype occurred once. V is TRBV28 and J is TRBJ2-4; D unclear. This CDR3 has 13 amino acids. The germline CDR1 and CDR2 sequences are MDHEN and SYDVKM. Between the trimmed V and J ends, which lost 4 bases and 5 bases, there was a span of 9 bases. The CDR3 DNA follows: TGTGCCAGCAGTTCATTCTGGGAAAACATTCAGTACTTC. This codes for CASSSFWENIQYF.

This clonotype came up a few times. The chain links TRBV6-2 or TRBV6-3 to TRBJ2-5; 9 nucleotides line up with TRBD2. CDR3 length: 16 residues. The V and J ends lost 0 bases and 3 bases, in that order; junction bases with no gene match: 5. Germline CDR1 reads MNHEY; CDR2 reads SVGEGT. CDR3 sequence reads: CASSYSIAGAKETQYF. The CDR3 DNA reads TGTGCCAGCAGTTACTCGATAGCGGGGGCGAAAGAGACCCAGTACTTC.

The gene calls are TRBV7-2 and TRBJ2-5, with a weak D call TRBD2 (5 bases). V dropped 5 bases and J dropped 2 bases, with 18 bases sitting between them. The length of the CDR3 is 16 residues. Germline CDR1 reads SGHTA; CDR2 reads FQGNSA. CDR3 protein: CASSRARASLQETQYF. The CDR3 coding sequence is TGTGCCAGCAGCCGGGCTAGGGCTAGCTTGCAAGAGACCCAGTACTTC.

This clonotype was counted between two and nine times. The rearrangement uses TRBV12-3 or TRBV12-4 and TRBJ2-5; D gene uncertain. TRBJ2-1 matches the DNA end more closely, so the J call is doubtful. The CDR3 extends over 12 amino acids. CDR3 loop: CASSLKGSKQFF. CDR3 nucleotide sequence: TGTGCCAGCAGTTTAAAGGGATCAAAGCAGTTCTTC.

This clonotype was seen only a few times. The V call is TRBV3-1, the J call TRBJ2-5, with 8 bases that match TRBD2. CDR1 is LGHDT and CDR2 is YNNKEL in the germline V gene (reference sequence). The V and J ends lost 1 base and 6 bases, in that order; junction bases with no gene match: 4. The length of the CDR3 is 14 residues. Here the CDR3 reads CASSQGGTRKTQYF. In nucleotides, the CDR3 is TGTGCCAGCAGCCAAGGAGGGACTAGAAAGACCCAGTACTTC.

This chain connects TRBV20-1 to TRBJ2-7, with a tentative D call TRBD2 (6 bases). The CDR3 is 12 amino acids. Germline V gene data show CDR1 as DFQATT and CDR2 as SNEGSKA (reference sequence). The CDR3 loop reads CSPWGEPGEQYF. CDR3 DNA: TGCAGCCCCTGGGGGGAACCCGGCGAGCAGTACTTC.

This rearrangement joins TRBV4-2 to TRBJ2-6, with 12 bases lining up with TRBD2. The V and J ends lost 2 bases and 2 bases, in that order; junction bases with no gene match: 7. This CDR3 is built from 19 residues. Per germline, CDR1 LGHNA and CDR2 YNFKEQ. This chain's CDR3 is CASSQLASGGATGANVLTF. The CDR3 region has the DNA TGTGCCAGCAGCCAACTTGCTAGCGGGGGGGCGACTGGGGCCAACGTCCTGACTTTC.